This TCR beta chain was recovered during a study of CD8+ T cells in alopecia areata. V shed 9 bases and J shed 3 bases, with 14 bases lying between them. Germline CDR1 reads MNHEY; CDR2 reads SMNVEV (reference sequence). The CDR3 is 13 amino acids. Documented treatment: oral pan-JAK inhibitor, 5-10 mg twice daily. cDNA serving as the sequencing template came from extracted, reverse transcribed RNA. TCRdb's table, derived via immunoSEQ multiplex PCR, lists solely in-frame clones and lacks some. The sample yields 180,000 or so clones, roughly half seen once. The chain carries TRBV27 and TRBJ2-5; D tentatively fits TRBD1 or TRBD2 (5 bases each). This clonotype originated in a human donor with alopecia areata. The input for sequencing was CD8+ T cells sorted from blood, taken at roughly week 53, from a patient treated with tofacitinib. The CDR3 DNA reads TGTGCCAGTTTCGGGGCTGAGAAAGAGACCCAGTACTTC. Its translation is CASFGAEKETQYF.